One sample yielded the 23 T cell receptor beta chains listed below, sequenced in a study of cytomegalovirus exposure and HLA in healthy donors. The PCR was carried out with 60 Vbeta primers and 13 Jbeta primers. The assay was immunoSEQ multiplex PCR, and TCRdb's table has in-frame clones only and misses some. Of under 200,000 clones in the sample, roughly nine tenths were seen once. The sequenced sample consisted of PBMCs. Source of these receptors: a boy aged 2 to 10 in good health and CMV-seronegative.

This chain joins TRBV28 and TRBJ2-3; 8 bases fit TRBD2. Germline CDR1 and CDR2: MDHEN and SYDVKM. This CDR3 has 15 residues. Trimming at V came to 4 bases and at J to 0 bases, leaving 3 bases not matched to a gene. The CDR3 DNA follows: TGTGCCAGCAGTTCTAGCGGGTTGAGCACAGATACGCAGTATTTT. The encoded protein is CASSSSGLSTDTQYF. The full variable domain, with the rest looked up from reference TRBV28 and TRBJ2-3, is DVKVTQSSRYLVKRTGEKVFLECVQDMDHENMFWYRQDPGLGLRLIYFSYDVKMKEKGDIPEGYSVSREKKERFSLILESASTNQTSMYLCASSSSGLSTDTQYFGPGTRLTVL.

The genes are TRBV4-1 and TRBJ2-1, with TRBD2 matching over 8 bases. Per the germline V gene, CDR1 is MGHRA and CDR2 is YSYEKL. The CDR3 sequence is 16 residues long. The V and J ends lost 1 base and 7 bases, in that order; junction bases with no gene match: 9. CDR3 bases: TGCGCCAGCAGCCAAGGAGCGGGAGAAAGTGGTAATGAGCAGTTCTTC. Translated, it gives CASSQGAGESGNEQFF.

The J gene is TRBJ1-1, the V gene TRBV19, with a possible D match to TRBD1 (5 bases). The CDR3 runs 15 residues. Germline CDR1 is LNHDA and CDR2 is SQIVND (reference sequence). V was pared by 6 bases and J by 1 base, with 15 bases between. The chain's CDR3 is CASRLNWGTNTEAFF. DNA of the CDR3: TGTGCCAGTAGACTTAACTGGGGCACGAACACTGAAGCTTTCTTT.

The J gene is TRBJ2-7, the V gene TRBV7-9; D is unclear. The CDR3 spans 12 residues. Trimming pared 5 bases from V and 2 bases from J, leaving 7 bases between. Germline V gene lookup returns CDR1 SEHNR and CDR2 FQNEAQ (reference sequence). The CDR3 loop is CASSNRTYEQYF. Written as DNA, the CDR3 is TGTGCCAGCAGCAACAGAACCTACGAGCAGTACTTC.

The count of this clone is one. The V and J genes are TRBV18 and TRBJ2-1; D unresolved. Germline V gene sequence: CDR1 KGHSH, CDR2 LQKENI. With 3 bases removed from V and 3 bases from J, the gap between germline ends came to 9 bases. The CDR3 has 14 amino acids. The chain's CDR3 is CASSPSRSYNEQFF. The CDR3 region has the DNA TGTGCCAGCTCACCGTCACGGAGCTACAATGAGCAGTTCTTC.

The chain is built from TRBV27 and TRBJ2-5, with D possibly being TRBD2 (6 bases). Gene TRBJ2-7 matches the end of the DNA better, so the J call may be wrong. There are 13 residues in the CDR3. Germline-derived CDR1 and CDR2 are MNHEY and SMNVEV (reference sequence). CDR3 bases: TGTGCCAGCAGTTCTTGGGGGAGGCCCGAGCAGTACTTC. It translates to CASSSWGRPEQYF.

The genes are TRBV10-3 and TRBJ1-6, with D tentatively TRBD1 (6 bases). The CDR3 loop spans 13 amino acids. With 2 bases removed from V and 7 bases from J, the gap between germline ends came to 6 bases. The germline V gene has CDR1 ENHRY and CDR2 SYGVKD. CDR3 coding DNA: TGTGCCATCAGTGAGCAGGGGAATTCACCCCTCCACTTT. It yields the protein CAISEQGNSPLHF.

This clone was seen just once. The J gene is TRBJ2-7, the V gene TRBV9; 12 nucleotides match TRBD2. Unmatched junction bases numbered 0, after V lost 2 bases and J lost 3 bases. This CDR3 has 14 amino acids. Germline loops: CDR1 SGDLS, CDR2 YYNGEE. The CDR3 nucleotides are TGTGCCAGCAGCGTGACTAGCGGGAGCTACGAGCAGTACTTC. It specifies CASSVTSGSYEQYF.

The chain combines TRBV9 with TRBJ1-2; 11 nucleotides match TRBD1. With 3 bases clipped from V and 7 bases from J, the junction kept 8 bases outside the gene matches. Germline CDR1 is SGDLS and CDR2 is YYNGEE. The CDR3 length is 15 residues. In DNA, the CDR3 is TGTGCCAGCAGCGCCCCGGACAGGGGGCAGGGTGGCTACACCTTC. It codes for CASSAPDRGQGGYTF.

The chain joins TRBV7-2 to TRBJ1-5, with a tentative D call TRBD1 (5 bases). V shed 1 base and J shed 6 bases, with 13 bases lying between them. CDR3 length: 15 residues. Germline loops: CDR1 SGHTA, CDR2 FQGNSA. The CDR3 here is CASSLEGSGSQPQHF. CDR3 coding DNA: TGTGCCAGCAGCTTAGAAGGTTCAGGGTCTCAGCCCCAGCATTTT.

CDR3 DNA sequence: TGTGCCAGCCTAAAACCTGGGACACCCTCTGGAAACACCATATATTTT. Translated, it gives CASLKPGTPSGNTIYF. The chain links TRBV28 to TRBJ1-3; the D gene is possibly TRBD1 (6 bases). Per the germline V gene, CDR1 is MDHEN and CDR2 is SYDVKM. Trimming took off 8 bases at V and 0 bases at J, with 17 bases between the two ends. CDR3 length: 16 amino acids.

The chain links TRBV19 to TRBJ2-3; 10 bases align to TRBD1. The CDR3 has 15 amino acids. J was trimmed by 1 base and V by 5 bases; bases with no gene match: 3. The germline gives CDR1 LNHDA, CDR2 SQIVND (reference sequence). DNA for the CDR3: TGTGCCAGTAGTGGGGGGACAGGGGGCACAGATACGCAGTATTTT. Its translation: CASSGGTGGTDTQYF.

In DNA, the CDR3 is TGCGCCAGCAGCCCGACTGGCGAGGAGCAGTTCTTC. Translating gives CASSPTGEEQFF. This sequence joins TRBV5-1 and TRBJ2-1; no clear D gene. The CDR3 totals 12 residues. Germline V CDR1 and CDR2: SGHRS, YFSETQ. Trimming removed 4 bases at V and 10 bases at J, with 12 bases between.

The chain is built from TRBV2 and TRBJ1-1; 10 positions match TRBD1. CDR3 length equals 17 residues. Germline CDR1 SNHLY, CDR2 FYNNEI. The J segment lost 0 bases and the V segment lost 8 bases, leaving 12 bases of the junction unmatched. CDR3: CASSRPGQGTLNTEAFF. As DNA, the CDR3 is TGTGCCAGCTCGAGACCGGGACAGGGGACCCTGAACACTGAAGCTTTCTTT.

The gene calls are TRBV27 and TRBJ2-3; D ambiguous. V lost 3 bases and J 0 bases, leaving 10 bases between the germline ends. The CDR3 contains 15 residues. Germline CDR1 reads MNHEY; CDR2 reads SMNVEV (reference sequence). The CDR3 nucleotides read TGTGCCAGCAGTTTGGCGACAACTAGCACAGATACGCAGTATTTT. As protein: CASSLATTSTDTQYF.

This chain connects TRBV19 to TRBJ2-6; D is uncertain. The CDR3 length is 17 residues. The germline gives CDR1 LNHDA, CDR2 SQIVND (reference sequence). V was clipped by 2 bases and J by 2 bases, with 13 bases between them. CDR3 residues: CASSIRQLGAGANVLTF. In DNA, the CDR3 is TGTGCCAGTAGTATACGGCAATTGGGCGCTGGGGCCAACGTCCTGACTTTC.

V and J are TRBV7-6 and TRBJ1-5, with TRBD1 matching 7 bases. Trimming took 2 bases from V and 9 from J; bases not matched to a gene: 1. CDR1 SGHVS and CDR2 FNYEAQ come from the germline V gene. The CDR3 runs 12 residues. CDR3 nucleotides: TGTGCCAGCAGCTTATCAGGGGGGCCCCAGCATTTT. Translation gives CASSLSGGPQHF. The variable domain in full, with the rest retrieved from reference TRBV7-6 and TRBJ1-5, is GAGVSQSPRYKVTKRGQDVALRCDPISGHVSLYWYRQALGQGPEFLTYFNYEAQQDKSGLPNDRFSAERPEGSISTLTIQRTEQRDSAMYRCASSLSGGPQHFGDGTRLSIL.

The CDR3 protein is CASSPERPYEQYF. CDR3 in DNA: TGTGCCAGCAGCCCTGAGCGGCCCTACGAGCAGTACTTC. The chain couples TRBV7-9 to TRBJ2-7; TRBD2 might be the D (5 bases). V dropped 5 bases and J dropped 2 bases, with 10 bases sitting between them. This CDR3 has 13 amino acids. CDR1 and CDR2 from the germline V gene are SEHNR and FQNEAQ (reference sequence).

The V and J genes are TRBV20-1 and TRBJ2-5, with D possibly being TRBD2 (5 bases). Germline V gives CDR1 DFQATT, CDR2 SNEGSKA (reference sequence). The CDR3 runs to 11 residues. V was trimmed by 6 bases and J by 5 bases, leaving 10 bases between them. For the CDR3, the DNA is TGCAGTGCCGAGGAGGCGGAGACCCAGTACTTC. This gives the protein CSAEEAETQYF.

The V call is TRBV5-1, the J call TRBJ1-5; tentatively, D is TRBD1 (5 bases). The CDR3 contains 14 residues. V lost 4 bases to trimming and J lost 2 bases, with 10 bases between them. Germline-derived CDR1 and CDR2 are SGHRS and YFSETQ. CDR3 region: CASSKTVGNQPQHF. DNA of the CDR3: TGCGCCAGCAGCAAGACAGTAGGCAATCAGCCCCAGCATTTT.

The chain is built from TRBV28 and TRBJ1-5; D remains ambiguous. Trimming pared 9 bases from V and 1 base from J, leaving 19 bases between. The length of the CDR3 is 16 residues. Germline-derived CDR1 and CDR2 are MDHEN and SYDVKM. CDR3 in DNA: TGTGCCAGTGGCGTCGTGACGGGTGGGAGCAATCAGCCCCAGCATTTT. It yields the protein CASGVVTGGSNQPQHF. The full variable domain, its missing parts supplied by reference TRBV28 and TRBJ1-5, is DVKVTQSSRYLVKRTGEKVFLECVQDMDHENMFWYRQDPGLGLRLIYFSYDVKMKEKGDIPEGYSVSREKKERFSLILESASTNQTSMYLCASGVVTGGSNQPQHFGDGTRLSIL.

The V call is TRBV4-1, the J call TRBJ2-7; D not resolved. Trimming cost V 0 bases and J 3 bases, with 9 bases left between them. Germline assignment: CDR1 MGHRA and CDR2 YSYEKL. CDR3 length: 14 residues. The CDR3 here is CASSQELYYYEQYF. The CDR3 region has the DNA TGCGCCAGCAGCCAAGAGCTCTATTACTACGAGCAGTACTTC.

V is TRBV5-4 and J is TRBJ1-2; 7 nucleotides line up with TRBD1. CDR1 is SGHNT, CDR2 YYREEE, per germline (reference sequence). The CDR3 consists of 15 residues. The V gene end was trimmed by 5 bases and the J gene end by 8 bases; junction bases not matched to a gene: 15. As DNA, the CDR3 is TGTGCCAGCAGGCCGCCGACAGGGTCGAATTTGGGCTACACCTTC. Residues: CASRPPTGSNLGYTF.